The 7 T cell receptor beta chains listed next were all sequenced from one sample in a study of blood T cell repertoires in COVID-19. The assay was immunoSEQ multiplex PCR, and TCRdb's table has in-frame clones only and misses some. The sample contains more than 95,000 clones, 90% of which appear only once. Source material: peripheral blood. The origin of the receptors is a human donor with active COVID-19. The donor label of this sample is uncertain.

The rearrangement joins TRBV30 to TRBJ2-7; 8 bases match TRBD2. The V and J ends lost 3 bases and 2 bases, in that order; junction bases with no gene match: 15. The CDR3 covers 17 residues. The V gene's germline CDR1 is GTSNPN and CDR2 SVGIG (reference sequence). The CDR3 coding sequence is TGTGCCTGGAGCCCTGACGGGGGGGCATCACTTGCCTACGAGCAGTACTTC. Its translation: CAWSPDGGASLAYEQYF.

The chain has TRBV19 and TRBJ2-5; tentative D call: TRBD1 (6 bases). Between the trimmed V and J ends, which lost 3 bases and 3 bases, there was a span of 14 bases. CDR3 length: 15 residues. Germline V lookup: CDR1 LNHDA, CDR2 SQIVND (reference sequence). The CDR3 nucleotides read TGTGCCAGTAGTATCACAGGGACGCTCAAAGAGACCCAGTACTTC. Translation gives CASSITGTLKETQYF.

The chain carries TRBV6-2 or TRBV6-3 and TRBJ1-6; 7 bases line up with TRBD1. This CDR3 comprises 16 residues. The germline gives CDR1 MNHEY, CDR2 SVGEGT. V was clipped by 2 bases and J by 10 bases; unmatched bases: 11. CDR3 residues: CASSYAGTDTSSPLHF. In DNA form, the CDR3 reads TGTGCCAGCAGTTACGCCGGGACAGACACTTCATCACCCCTCCACTTT.

V usage is TRBV4-3 and J usage is TRBJ1-5; D is unresolved. The V gene lost 4 bases and the J gene lost 4 bases, with 8 bases spanning the gap. Germline V CDR1 and CDR2: LGHNA, YSLEER. The CDR3 is made up of 13 amino acids. DNA of the CDR3: TGCGCCAGCAGCCCCCATCGGAATCAGCCCCAGCATTTT. It encodes CASSPHRNQPQHF.

The chain links TRBV19 to TRBJ2-3; 8 nucleotides agree with TRBD2. This CDR3 region has 16 residues. Germline assignment: CDR1 LNHDA and CDR2 SQIVND (reference sequence). J gave up 5 bases and V 3 bases, and 10 bases lay outside the gene matches. CDR3 loop: CASSMDSGVVVDTQYF. The CDR3 nucleotides read TGTGCCAGTAGTATGGATAGCGGGGTGGTGGTAGATACGCAGTATTTT.

V is TRBV21-1 and J is TRBJ1-2; TRBD1 is taken as the D call from the table, unchecked against the DNA. TRBV21-1 is an annotated pseudogene. The CDR3 runs 12 residues. The CDR3 DNA reads as TGTGCCAACCGGACAGGGCCCTCGCGCTACACCTTC. As protein: CANRTGPSRYTF.

This rearrangement joins TRBV15 to TRBJ1-5; a possible D gene is TRBD1 (5 bases). V was pared by 0 bases and J by 6 bases, with 24 bases between. Looked up from germline, CDR1 is LNHNV and CDR2 is YYDKDF (reference sequence). The CDR3 has 19 amino acids. CDR3 coding DNA: TGTGCCACCAGCAGAGATTTGAGCGGTCGAGGGGCCGGGAGTCAGCCCCAGCATTTT. It is translated as CATSRDLSGRGAGSQPQHF.